This TCR beta chain was found in a study of EBV T-cell therapy then PD-1 blockade in nasopharyngeal carcinoma. Treatment here: AdE1-LMPpoly-expanded autologous EBV-specific T-cell therapy followed by anti-PD-1 nivolumab. Measured with immunoSEQ multiplex PCR; TCRdb has only the in-frame clones, and not every one. The data contain roughly 19,000 clones, around 82% of them singletons. This clone was recorded only once. Its antigen is undetermined. The source is a man aged 35 to 55 with nasopharyngeal carcinoma. The specimen comprised CD8+ T cells from blood, sampled around day 33 from a patient whose treatment included autologous EBV-specific T cells and nivolumab.

The CDR3 spells CASSLKRGTASNYGYTF. The CDR3 nucleotides are TGTGCCAGCAGCTTAAAAAGGGGGACAGCCTCTAACTATGGCTACACCTTC. The chain employs TRBV13 and TRBJ1-2; TRBD1 aligns across 7 bases. The germline V gene has CDR1 PRHDT and CDR2 FYEKMQ (reference sequence). There are 17 residues in the CDR3. Losses at the gene ends were 2 bases for V and 0 bases for J; bases not matched to a gene: 9.